This record covers a single T cell receptor (beta chain). The data stem from a study of blood T cell repertoires in COVID-19. At the level of the study: From the United States, Italy and Spain came samples of acute and convalescent COVID-19. PBMCs, B-cell-depleted T cells, or T cells were the source of the cDNA or gDNA that made up the material.

Original processing methods: Amplification from reference gene primers served as the basis for estimated nucleated cell counts. Sequenced by immunoSEQ multiplex PCR; TCRdb stores in-frame clones only, minus some. The V and J calls and clone size are taken from that table; D and trimming were inferred from the DNA. The sample consists of approximately 210,000 clones, 87% of them appearing once. The CDR3 is 13 amino acids. Germline assignment: CDR1 GTSNPN and CDR2 SVGIG (reference sequence). V lost 0 bases to trimming and J lost 5 bases, with 8 bases between them. This TCR was recovered from a woman aged 25 to 39 who had recovered from COVID-19. The V gene is TRBV30, the J gene TRBJ2-1; D ambiguous. Source material: PBMCs or T cells enriched from blood (not recorded which). CDR3 loop: CAWSVGLDNEQFF. The CDR3 nucleotides are TGTGCCTGGAGTGTCGGGTTAGACAATGAGCAGTTCTTC. Full variable domain (outside the CDR3, taken from reference TRBV30 and TRBJ2-1): SQTIHQWPATLVQPVGSPLSLECTVEGTSNPNLYWYRQAAGRGLQLLFYSVGIGQISSEVPQNLSASRPQDRQFILSSKKLLLSDSGFYLCAWSVGLDNEQFFGPGTRLTVL.